What follows is one T cell receptor beta chain and its context. Its target is unknown. Those donating, healthy Caucasian individuals from Russia, were aged roughly 6 to 95. The CDR3 loop spans 13 amino acids. Germline V gene data show CDR1 as SGHRS and CDR2 as YFSETQ. The V gene end was trimmed by 7 bases and the J gene end by 4 bases; junction bases not matched to a gene: 7. The second PCR ran about 6 to 11 cycles with a sample-barcoded 5' primer and J-beta primers. TCRdb analysed the 5' RACE reads with MiXCR anew, one entry per CDR3 protein. This table holds about 780,000 distinct CDR3 sequences, more than 35% found once. This sample was taken from a study of blood T cells in healthy people across ages. Study outcomes and limitations: Possibly, changes in expanded clonotypes were confounded because donor CMV status was unknown.

Source material: blood. The clonotype comes from an older man in good health. The gene calls are TRBV5-1 and TRBJ1-1, with 7 bases lining up with TRBD1. CDR3 coding DNA: TGCGCCAGCTCACGGGACAGTCCCACTGAAGCTTTCTTT. Translating it yields CASSRDSPTEAFF.